The rows below give T cell receptor beta chains drawn from one sample of a study of blood T cell repertoires in COVID-19. The data were produced by immunoSEQ multiplex PCR, yet TCRdb's version contains in-frame clones alone and is incomplete. The repertoire holds 20,000 to 30,000 clones, with 80% to 90% as singletons. The sequencing input was peripheral blood. The source is a man aged 65-85 years with acute or convalescent COVID-19. CDR3s include the opening cysteine and the closing phenylalanine or tryptophan. The order of the fields is J gene, clone size, D gene, V gene, CDR3 DNA, CDR3 protein. The D gene is left open where the match is weak. Clone size is stated in some rows and not others, as once, few, many or a class when expanded.

TRBJ2-7 | NA | TRBD1 | TRBV5-1 | TGCGCCAGCAGATTGGACAGGGCCACCTACGAGCAGTACTTC | CASRLDRATYEQYF
TRBJ1-5 | NA | NA | TRBV4-2 | TGTGCCAGCAGCTCACAGGTAGGGGATCAGCCCCAGCATTTT | CASSSQVGDQPQHF
TRBJ2-5 | NA | TRBD1 | TRBV14 | TGTGCCAGCAGCCAAGATCCTTTTACCCGGAAACGGGACAGACAAGAGACCCAGTACTTC | CASSQDPFTRKRDRQETQYF
TRBJ1-1 | once | NA | TRBV27 | TGTGCCAGCAGTTTATATATTTCGGGGAGGAGGAGTAACACTGAAGCTTTCTTT | CASSLYISGRRSNTEAFF
TRBJ2-7 | once | NA | TRBV10-2 | TGCGCCAGCCACAGGACAGCGAGCTCCTACGAGCAGTACTTC | CASHRTASSYEQYF
TRBJ1-2 | NA | TRBD1 | TRBV2 | TGTGCCAGCAGTGAGGGGACAGGACTGAGAAGTGGTGGCTACACCTTC | CASSEGTGLRSGGYTF
TRBJ2-1 | NA | TRBD2 | TRBV2 | TGTGCCAGCAGTCAACTAGCGAGCTCCTACAATGAGCAGTTCTTC | CASSQLASSYNEQFF
TRBJ2-3 | NA | TRBD2 | TRBV5-1 | TGCGCCAGCAGCTGGACTAGTAGCACAGATACGCAGTATTTT | CASSWTSSTDTQYF
TRBJ1-6 | once | NA | TRBV5-1 | TGCGCCAGCAGCTTAACGGGTGCGAATAATTCACCCCTCCACTTT | CASSLTGANNSPLHF
TRBJ2-2 | NA | NA | TRBV5-1 | TGCGCCAGCAGCCCGAGAACTAGTCGGGGGGAGCTGTTTTTT | CASSPRTSRGELFF
TRBJ2-1 | NA | TRBD1 | TRBV5-6 | TGTGCCAGCAGCTTGAGGGACAGGTTGTACAATGAGCAATTCTTC | CASSLRDRLYNEQFF
TRBJ2-7 | NA | NA | TRBV11-2 | TGTGCCAGCAGCTCGCTTCAGGGGGGTGCGCCTACCGAGCAGTACTTC | CASSSLQGGAPTEQYF
TRBJ2-3 | NA | NA | TRBV5-1 | TGCGCCAGCAGCTTGGGACCCTTGGCGGGATCAGGAGATACGCAGTATTTT | CASSLGPLAGSGDTQYF
TRBJ1-3 | NA | NA | TRBV6-4 | TGTGCCAGCAGTGACGGGGGGGCTCATTATACTGGAAACACCATATATTTT | CASSDGGAHYTGNTIYF
TRBJ2-7 | NA | TRBD2 | TRBV7-9 | TGTGCCAGCAGCCAGAGCGGGGGTCCTTACGAGCAGTACTTC | CASSQSGGPYEQYF
TRBJ1-3 | NA | NA | TRBV5-1 | TGCGCCAGCAGCTTGGGACAGTCGTTTTCCGACACCATATATTTT | CASSLGQSFSDTIYF
TRBJ2-3 | NA | NA | TRBV5-1 | TGCGCCAGCAGCAGGGACAACACAGATACGCAGTATTTT | CASSRDNTDTQYF
TRBJ2-6 | NA | NA | TRBV18 | TGTGCCAGCTCACTGCTGAAGTTAACAGTGATCTCTGGGGCCAACGTCCTGACTTTC | CASSLLKLTVISGANVLTF
TRBJ2-2 | NA | TRBD2 | TRBV5-4 | TGTGCCAGCAGCTCGGGTGGGACTAGCGGGAACACCGGGGAGCTGTTTTTT | CASSSGGTSGNTGELFF
TRBJ1-3 | NA | NA | TRBV19 | TGTGCCAGTAGCCCTCAGGGGTTCTCTGGAAACACCATATATTTT | CASSPQGFSGNTIYF
TRBJ2-1 | NA | NA | TRBV4-1 | TGCGCCAGCAGCCGAGCTTATAGCTCCTACAATGAGCAGTTCTTC | CASSRAYSSYNEQFF
TRBJ2-3 | NA | TRBD1 | TRBV27 | TGTGCCAGCAGTCCCCTAGGACAGGGCACAGATACGCAGTATTTT | CASSPLGQGTDTQYF
TRBJ1-5 | NA | NA | TRBV28 | TGTGCCAGCAGCCCCACAACAGGGAATCAGCCCCAGCATTTT | CASSPTTGNQPQHF
TRBJ2-6 | NA | TRBD1 | TRBV6-2/TRBV6-3 | TGTGCCAGCAGTTACTCCGACAGGGGGCGAGGGGCCAACGTCCTGACTTTC | CASSYSDRGRGANVLTF
TRBJ1-1 | NA | TRBD1 | TRBV18 | TGTGCCAGCTCACCTAAGGCAGGGGGCGTTGGAACTGAAGCTTTCTTT | CASSPKAGGVGTEAFF
TRBJ1-4 | NA | NA | TRBV5-4 | TGTGCCAGCAGCTCTGAACAGGAACCTCGGGAAAAACTGTTTTTT | CASSSEQEPREKLFF
TRBJ2-1 | NA | TRBD2 | TRBV27 | TGTGCCAGCAGTTTATACAACTTGCCTAGCGGGAGCGGGAATGAGCAGTTCTTC | CASSLYNLPSGSGNEQFF
TRBJ2-1 | NA | TRBD2 | TRBV7-9 | TGTGCCAGCAGCCGGACTAGCGGGAGGCCTAGTTACAATGAGCAGTTCTTC | CASSRTSGRPSYNEQFF
TRBJ2-3 | NA | NA | TRBV18 | TGTGCCAGCTCACCACGGAACAGAGCCACAGATACGCAGTATTTT | CASSPRNRATDTQYF
TRBJ2-2 | NA | NA | TRBV6-4 | TGTGCCAGCAGTCTATCCGGGACTGGGGAGCTGTTTTTT | CASSLSGTGELFF
TRBJ1-2 | few | TRBD1 | TRBV19 | TGTGCCAGTAGACTTTCGGGACAGGGGTCCGGCTACACCTTC | CASRLSGQGSGYTF
TRBJ1-5 | NA | NA | TRBV28 | TGTGCCAGCATTGAAGGGGCCGGGAATCAGCCCCAGCATTTT | CASIEGAGNQPQHF
TRBJ2-1 | NA | TRBD2 | TRBV30 | TGTGCCTGGTTTGCGAGCGGGAGGGCCAGAAATGAGCAGTTCTTC | CAWFASGRARNEQFF
TRBJ2-5 | NA | NA | TRBV6-5 | TGTGCCAGCAGGAAAACGGTTGCGGGCACAGAGACCCAGTACTTC | CASRKTVAGTETQYF
TRBJ1-6 | NA | TRBD1 | TRBV7-9 | TGTGCCAGCAGCCAATTTGATGACAGGGAACCCCTCCACTTT | CASSQFDDREPLHF